This T cell receptor beta chain came from a study of radiotherapy plus CTLA-4 blockade in lung cancer. From germline, CDR1 is SGHTA and CDR2 FQGNSA. V gave up 5 bases and J gave up 1 base; unmatched junction bases: 5. The length of the CDR3 is 14 residues. With regard to this clone: This specimen includes other DNA sequences encoding the same CDR3.

Assay: immunoSEQ multiplex PCR; the TCRdb copy retains only in-frame clones and omits some. Of about 39,000 clones detected, roughly three quarters appear once; the ten largest clones hold about a quarter. The chain has TRBV7-2 and TRBJ2-7, with 7 positions matching TRBD2. The receptor's source is a human donor with non-small cell lung cancer that progressed on radiotherapy plus ipilimumab. Material: peripheral blood, obtained from a patient treated with radiotherapy plus ipilimumab. The CDR3 coding sequence is TGTGCCAGCAGCAAACGGGGGGAATCCTACGAGCAGTACTTC. It yields the protein CASSKRGESYEQYF. Together with reference TRBV7-2 and TRBJ2-7, the CDR3 gives the full variable domain: GAGVSQSPSNKVTEKGKDVELRCDPISGHTALYWYRQSLGQGLEFLIYFQGNSAPDKSGLPSDRFSAERTGGSVSTLTIQRTQQEDSAVYLCASSKRGESYEQYFGPGTRLTVT.